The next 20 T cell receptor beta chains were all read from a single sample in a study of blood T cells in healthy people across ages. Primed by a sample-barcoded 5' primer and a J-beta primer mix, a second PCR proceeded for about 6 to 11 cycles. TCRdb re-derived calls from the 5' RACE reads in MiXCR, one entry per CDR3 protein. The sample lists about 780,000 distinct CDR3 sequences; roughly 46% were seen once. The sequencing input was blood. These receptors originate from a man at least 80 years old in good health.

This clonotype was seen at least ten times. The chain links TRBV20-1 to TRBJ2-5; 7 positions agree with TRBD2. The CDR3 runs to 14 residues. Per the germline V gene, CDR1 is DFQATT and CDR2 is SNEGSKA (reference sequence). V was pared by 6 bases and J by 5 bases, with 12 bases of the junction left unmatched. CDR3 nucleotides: TGCAGTGCCCCGACTAGCTCGGGATCGGAGACCCAGTACTTC. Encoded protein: CSAPTSSGSETQYF.

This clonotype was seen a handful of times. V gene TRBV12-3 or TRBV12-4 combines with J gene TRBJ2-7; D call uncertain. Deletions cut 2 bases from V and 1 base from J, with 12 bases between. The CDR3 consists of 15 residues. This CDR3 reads CASSLSPLFSYEQYF. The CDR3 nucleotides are TGTGCCAGCAGTTTAAGTCCGTTGTTTTCCTACGAGCAGTACTTC.

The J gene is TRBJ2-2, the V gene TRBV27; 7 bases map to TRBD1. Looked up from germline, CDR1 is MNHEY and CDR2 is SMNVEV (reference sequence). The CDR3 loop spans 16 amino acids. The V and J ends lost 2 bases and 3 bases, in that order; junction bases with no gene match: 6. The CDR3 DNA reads TGTGCCAGCAGTTTACCCCAGGGACAGTACACCGGGGAGCTGTTTTTT. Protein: CASSLPQGQYTGELFF.

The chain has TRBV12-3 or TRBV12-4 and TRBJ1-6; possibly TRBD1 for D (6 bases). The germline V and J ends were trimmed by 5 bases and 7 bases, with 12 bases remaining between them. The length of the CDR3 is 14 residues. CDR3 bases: TGTGCCAGCAGTCGACAGGCTGAAAATTCACCCCTCCACTTT. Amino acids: CASSRQAENSPLHF.

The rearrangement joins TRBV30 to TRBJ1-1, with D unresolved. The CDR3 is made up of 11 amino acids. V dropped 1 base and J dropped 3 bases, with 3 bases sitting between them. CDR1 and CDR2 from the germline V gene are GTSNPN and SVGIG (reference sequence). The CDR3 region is CAWSGYTEAFF. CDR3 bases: TGTGCCTGGAGTGGGTACACTGAAGCTTTCTTT.

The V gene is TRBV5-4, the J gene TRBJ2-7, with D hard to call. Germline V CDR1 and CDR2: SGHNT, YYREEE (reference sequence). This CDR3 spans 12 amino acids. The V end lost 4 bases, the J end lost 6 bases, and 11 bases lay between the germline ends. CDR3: CASSLGPLEQYF. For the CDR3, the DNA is TGTGCCAGCAGCCTTGGGCCCCTCGAGCAGTACTTC.

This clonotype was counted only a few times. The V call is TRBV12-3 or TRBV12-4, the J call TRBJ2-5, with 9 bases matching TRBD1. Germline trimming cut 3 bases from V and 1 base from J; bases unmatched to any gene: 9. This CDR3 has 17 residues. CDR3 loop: CASSFVGQGRIQETQYF. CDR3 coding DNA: TGTGCCAGCAGTTTTGTGGGACAGGGAAGAATCCAAGAGACCCAGTACTTC.

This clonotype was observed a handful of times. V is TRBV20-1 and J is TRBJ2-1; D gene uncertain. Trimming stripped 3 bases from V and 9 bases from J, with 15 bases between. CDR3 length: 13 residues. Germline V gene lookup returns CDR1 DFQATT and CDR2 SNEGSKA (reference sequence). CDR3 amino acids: CSARVLRDAEQFF. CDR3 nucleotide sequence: TGCAGTGCTAGGGTACTCCGAGATGCTGAGCAGTTCTTC.

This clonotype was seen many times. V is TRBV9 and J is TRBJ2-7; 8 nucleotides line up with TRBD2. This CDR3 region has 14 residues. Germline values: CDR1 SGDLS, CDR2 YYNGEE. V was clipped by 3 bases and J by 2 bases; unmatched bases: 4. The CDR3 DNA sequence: TGTGCCAGCAGCGGCCTAGCGGGCCCCTACGAGCAGTACTTC. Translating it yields CASSGLAGPYEQYF.

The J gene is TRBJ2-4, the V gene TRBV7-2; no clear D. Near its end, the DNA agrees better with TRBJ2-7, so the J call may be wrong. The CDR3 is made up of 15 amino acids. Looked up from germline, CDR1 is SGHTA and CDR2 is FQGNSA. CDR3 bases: TGTGCCAGCAGCTTAGCGATCAGAAACGTGGACGAGCAGTACTTC. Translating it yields CASSLAIRNVDEQYF.

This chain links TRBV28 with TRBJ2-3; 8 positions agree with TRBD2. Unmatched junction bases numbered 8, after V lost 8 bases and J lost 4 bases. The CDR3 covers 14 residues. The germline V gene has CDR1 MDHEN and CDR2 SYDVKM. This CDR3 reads CASHRGGGADTQYF. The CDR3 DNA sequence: TGTGCCAGCCACCGGGGGGGAGGGGCAGATACGCAGTATTTT.

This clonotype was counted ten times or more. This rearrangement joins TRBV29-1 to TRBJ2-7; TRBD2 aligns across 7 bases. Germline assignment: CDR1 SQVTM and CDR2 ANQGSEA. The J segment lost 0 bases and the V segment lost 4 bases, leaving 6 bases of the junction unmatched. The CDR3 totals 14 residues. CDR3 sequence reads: CSVVCSGTSYEQYF. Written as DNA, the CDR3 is TGCAGCGTTGTTTGCAGCGGGACCTCCTACGAGCAGTACTTC.

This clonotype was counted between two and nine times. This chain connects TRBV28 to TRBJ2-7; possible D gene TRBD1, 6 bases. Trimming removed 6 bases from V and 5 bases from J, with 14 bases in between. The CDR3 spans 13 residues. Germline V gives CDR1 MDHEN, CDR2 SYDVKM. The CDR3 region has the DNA TGTGCCAGCAGGCACAGGGTCCTCCACGAGCAGTACTTC. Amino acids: CASRHRVLHEQYF.

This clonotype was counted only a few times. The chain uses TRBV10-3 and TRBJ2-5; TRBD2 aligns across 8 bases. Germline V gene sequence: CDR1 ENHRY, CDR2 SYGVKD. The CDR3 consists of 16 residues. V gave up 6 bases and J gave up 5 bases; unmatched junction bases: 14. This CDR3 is CAISPSSAGAEETQYF. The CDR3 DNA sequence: TGTGCCATCAGCCCTTCTTCAGCGGGAGCGGAGGAGACCCAGTACTTC.

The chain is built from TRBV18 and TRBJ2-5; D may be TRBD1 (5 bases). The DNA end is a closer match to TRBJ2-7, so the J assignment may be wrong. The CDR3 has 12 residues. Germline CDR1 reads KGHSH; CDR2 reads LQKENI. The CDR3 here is CASSPGQGEQYF. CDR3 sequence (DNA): TGTGCCAGCTCACCTGGACAAGGCGAGCAGTACTTC.

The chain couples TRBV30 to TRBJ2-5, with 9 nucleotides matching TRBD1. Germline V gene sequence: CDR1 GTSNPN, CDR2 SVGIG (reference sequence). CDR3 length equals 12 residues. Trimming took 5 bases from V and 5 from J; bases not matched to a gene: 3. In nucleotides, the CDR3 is TGTGCCTGGGGGGGGACAGGGGAGACCCAGTACTTC. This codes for CAWGGTGETQYF.

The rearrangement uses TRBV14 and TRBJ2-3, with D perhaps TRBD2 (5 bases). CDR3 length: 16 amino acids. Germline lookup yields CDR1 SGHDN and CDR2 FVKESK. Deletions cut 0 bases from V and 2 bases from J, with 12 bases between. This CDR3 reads CASSQELGQNTDTQYF. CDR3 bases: TGTGCCAGCAGCCAAGAACTAGGGCAAAACACAGATACGCAGTATTTT.

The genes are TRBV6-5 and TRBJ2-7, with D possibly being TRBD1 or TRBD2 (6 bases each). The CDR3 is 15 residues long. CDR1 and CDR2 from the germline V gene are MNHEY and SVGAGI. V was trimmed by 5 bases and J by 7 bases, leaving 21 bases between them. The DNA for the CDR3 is TGTGCCAGCAGTGCCGAGAGGGGGGCCTACAATGAGCAGTACTTC. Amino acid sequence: CASSAERGAYNEQYF.

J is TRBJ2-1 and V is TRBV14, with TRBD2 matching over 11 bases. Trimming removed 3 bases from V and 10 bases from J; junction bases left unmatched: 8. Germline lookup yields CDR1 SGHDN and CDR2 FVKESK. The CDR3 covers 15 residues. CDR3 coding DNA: TGTGCCAGCAGCCAGAGACTAGCGGGGCCGATAGAGCAGTTCTTC. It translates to CASSQRLAGPIEQFF.

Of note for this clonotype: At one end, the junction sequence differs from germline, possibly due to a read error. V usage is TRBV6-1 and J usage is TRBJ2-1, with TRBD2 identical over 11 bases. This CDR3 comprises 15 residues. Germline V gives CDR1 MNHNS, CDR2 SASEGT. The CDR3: CTSSELAGAYNEQFF. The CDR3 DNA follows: TGTACCAGCAGTGAACTAGCGGGAGCCTACAATGAGCAGTTCTTC.